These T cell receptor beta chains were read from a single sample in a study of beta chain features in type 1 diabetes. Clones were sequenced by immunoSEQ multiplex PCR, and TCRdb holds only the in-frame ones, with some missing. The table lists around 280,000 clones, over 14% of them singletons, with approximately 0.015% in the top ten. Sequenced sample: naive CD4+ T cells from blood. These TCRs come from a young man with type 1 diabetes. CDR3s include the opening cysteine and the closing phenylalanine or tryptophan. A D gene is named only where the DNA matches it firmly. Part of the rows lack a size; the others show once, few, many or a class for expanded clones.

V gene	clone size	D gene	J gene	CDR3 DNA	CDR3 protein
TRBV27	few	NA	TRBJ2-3	TGTGCCAGCAGTTTTAGGCGGGGCCCCGAGTATTTT	CASSFRRGPEYF
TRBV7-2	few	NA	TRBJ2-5	TGTGCCAGCAGCTTAGTTGTCAGGGTACAAGAGACCCAGTACTTC	CASSLVVRVQETQYF
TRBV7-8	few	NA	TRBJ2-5	TGTGCCAGCAGCGTGAGGAGGTCCCAAGAGACCCAGTACTTC	CASSVRRSQETQYF
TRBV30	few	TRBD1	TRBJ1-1	TGTGCCTGGAGTGTACGGGGACAGGGGGCAACGGCTTTCTTT	CAWSVRGQGATAFF
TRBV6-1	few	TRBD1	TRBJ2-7	TGTGCCAGCAGTGTGTGGACAGGGATAAGAAGAGAGCAGTACTTC	CASSVWTGIRREQYF
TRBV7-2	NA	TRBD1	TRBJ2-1	TGTGCCAGCAGCTTCACGACAGGGCGGGAGCAGTTCTTC	CASSFTTGREQFF
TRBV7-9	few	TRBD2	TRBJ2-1	TGTGCCAGCAGCTTAGTTTCAAGCGGGGGCACTGAGCAGTTCTTC	CASSLVSSGGTEQFF
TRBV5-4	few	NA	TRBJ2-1	TGTGCCAGCAGCTCGGTCACGGGACTTTTCACGAATGAGCAGTTCTTC	CASSSVTGLFTNEQFF
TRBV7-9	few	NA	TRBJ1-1	TGTGCCAGCAGCTTAGTCGGGGCAGGAGCCACCGGGAGGGACACTGAAGCTTTCTTT	CASSLVGAGATGRDTEAFF
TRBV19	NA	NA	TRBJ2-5	TGTGCCACCCGGCGATCGGGGTGGTACCAAGAGACCCAGTACTTC	CATRRSGWYQETQYF
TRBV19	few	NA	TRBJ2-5	TGTGCCAGTAGCTCCCAGGGGTACCAAGAGACCCAGTACTTC	CASSSQGYQETQYF
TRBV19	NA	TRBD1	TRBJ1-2	TGTGCCAGTAGCTTCAGACAGGGGGAATTGGACTATGGCTACACCTTC	CASSFRQGELDYGYTF
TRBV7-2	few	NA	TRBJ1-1	TGTGCCAGCAGCTTAGCTCAGGGGCTCACTGAAGCTTTCTTT	CASSLAQGLTEAFF
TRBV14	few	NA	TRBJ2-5	TGTGCCAGCAGCCTGGGAGTCTCTGAGACCCAGTACTTC	CASSLGVSETQYF
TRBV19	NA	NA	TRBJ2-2	TGTGCCAGTAATGGACAAAACACCGGGGAGCTGTTTTTT	CASNGQNTGELFF
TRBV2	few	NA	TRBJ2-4	TGTGCCAGCACCGGTCCCCTAACGGGAAACATTCAGTACTTC	CASTGPLTGNIQYF
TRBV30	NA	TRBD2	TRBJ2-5	TGTGCCTGGACCTCACTAGCGGCTATCGGGGAGACCCAGTACTTC	CAWTSLAAIGETQYF
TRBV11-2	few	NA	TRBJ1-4	TGTGCCAGCAGCTTAGGCCAGGGGAATGAAAAACTGTTTTTT	CASSLGQGNEKLFF
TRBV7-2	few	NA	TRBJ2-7	TGTGCCAGCAGCTTAGGCGGACTAAAAGTCTACGAGCAGTACTTC	CASSLGGLKVYEQYF
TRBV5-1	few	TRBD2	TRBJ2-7	TGCGCCAGCAGCTTAGAGCGGGGTTTTTACGAGCAGTACTTC	CASSLERGFYEQYF
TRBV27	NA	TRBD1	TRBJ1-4	TGTGCCAGCAGTTTAACACAGGGGGCACAAAAACTGTTTTTT	CASSLTQGAQKLFF
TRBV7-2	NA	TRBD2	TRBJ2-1	TGTGCCAGCAGCATTCCACTAGCGGGCACCAATGAGCAGTTCTTC	CASSIPLAGTNEQFF
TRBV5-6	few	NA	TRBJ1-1	TGTGCCAGCAGCTTTTTCTTAGGGGGCACTGAAGCTTTCTTT	CASSFFLGGTEAFF
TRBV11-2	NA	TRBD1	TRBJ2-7	TGTGCCAGCAGCACGGACCGGGACAGCTACGAGCAGTACTTC	CASSTDRDSYEQYF
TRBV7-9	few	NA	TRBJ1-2	TGTGCCAGCAGCTTAGGGGACACATTGGACTACACCTTC	CASSLGDTLDYTF
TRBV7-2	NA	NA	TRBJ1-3	TGTGCCAGCAGCTTAATATCTTTCAGGGCGGGAAACACCATATATTTT	CASSLISFRAGNTIYF
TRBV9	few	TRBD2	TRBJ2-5	TGTGCCAGCAGCGTCGACGGGGGGGCAAGCGGCCAAGAGACCCAGTACTTC	CASSVDGGASGQETQYF
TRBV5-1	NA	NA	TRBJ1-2	TGCGCCAGCAGCTTTCTCTCTCGGGGTTACTATGGCTACACCTTC	CASSFLSRGYYGYTF
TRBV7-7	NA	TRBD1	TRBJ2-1	TGTGCCAGCAGCTTAACCGGGACAGGGGACAATGAGCAGTTCTTC	CASSLTGTGDNEQFF
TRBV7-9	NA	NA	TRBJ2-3	TGTGCCAGCAGCTTCCCCTCTGACAGTGCTAGCACAGATACGCAGTATTTT	CASSFPSDSASTDTQYF
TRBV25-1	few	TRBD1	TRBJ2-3	TGTGCCAGCAGTGCCAGGGGGCCTTCGAAGTATTTT	CASSARGPSKYF
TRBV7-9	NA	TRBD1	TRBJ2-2	TGTGCCAGCAGCTCACAGGGGCCGAACACCGGGGAGCTGTTTTTT	CASSSQGPNTGELFF
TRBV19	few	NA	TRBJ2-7	TGTGCCAGTAGTCGAGGGCTTGCCTACGAGCAGTACTTC	CASSRGLAYEQYF
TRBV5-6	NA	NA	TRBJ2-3	TGTGCCAGCAGCTTGGTTGGGGCGCATACGCAGTATTTT	CASSLVGAHTQYF
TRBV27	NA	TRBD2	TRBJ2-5	TGTGCCAGCAGTTTACTAGCGGGAGAGGTGAGAGAGACCCAGTACTTC	CASSLLAGEVRETQYF
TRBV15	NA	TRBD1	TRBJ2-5	TGTGCCACCAGCAGAGGGGGACAGGGGGCCCGGACCCAGTACTTC	CATSRGGQGARTQYF
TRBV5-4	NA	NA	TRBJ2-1	TGTGCCAGCAGCTTGGTGCGGGATTCCTACAATGAGCAGTTCTTC	CASSLVRDSYNEQFF
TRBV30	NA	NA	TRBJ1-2	TGTGCCTGGAAGGGGGATCATGGCTATGGCTACACCTTC	CAWKGDHGYGYTF
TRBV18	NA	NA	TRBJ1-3	TGTGCCAGCTCACCACAGGAGGGTTCAAGAAACACCATATATTTT	CASSPQEGSRNTIYF
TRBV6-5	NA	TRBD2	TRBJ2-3	TGTGCCAGCAGTTACGGGGGAGGGCCCGGAGATACGCAGTATTTT	CASSYGGGPGDTQYF
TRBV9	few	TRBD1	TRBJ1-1	TGTGCCAGCAGCGGACCCGGGACAGGGGGATTCCCTGAAGCTTTCTTT	CASSGPGTGGFPEAFF
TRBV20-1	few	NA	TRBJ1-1	TGCAGTGCTAGAGAGGAGGAAGCTTTCTTT	CSAREEEAFF
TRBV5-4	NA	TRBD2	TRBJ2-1	TGTGCCAGCAGCCCGGGACTAGGGTTGGGCAATGAGCAGTTCTTC	CASSPGLGLGNEQFF
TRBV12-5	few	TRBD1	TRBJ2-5	TGTGCTAGTGGTTTGGTCGATCCCGGCAGGGGGCGAGGAGAGACCCAGTACTTC	CASGLVDPGRGRGETQYF
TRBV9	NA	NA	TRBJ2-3	TGTGCCAGCAATCGCGGTCTCGCGGGTACGCAGTATTTT	CASNRGLAGTQYF
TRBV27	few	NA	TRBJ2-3	TGTGCCAGCAAGGGGTATTCAGATACGCAGTATTTT	CASKGYSDTQYF
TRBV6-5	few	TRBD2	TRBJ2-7	TGTGCCAGCAAAGCGGGAGGAGGCGAGCAGTACTTC	CASKAGGGEQYF
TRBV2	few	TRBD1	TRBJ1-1	TGTGCCAGCAGTCCCAGGGGGCGATGGGACACTGAAGCTTTCTTT	CASSPRGRWDTEAFF
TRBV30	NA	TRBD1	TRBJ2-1	TGTGCCTGGAGTAGAACAGGGGGGAATGAGCAGTTCTTC	CAWSRTGGNEQFF
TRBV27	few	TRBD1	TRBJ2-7	TGTGCCAGCAGTCTCACAGGGGTGATATACGAGCAGTACTTC	CASSLTGVIYEQYF
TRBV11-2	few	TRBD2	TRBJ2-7	TGTGCCAGCACCCGACTAGCGGGGGGGCCCGAGCAGTACTTC	CASTRLAGGPEQYF
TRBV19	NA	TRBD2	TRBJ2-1	TGTGCCAGTAGTCCCCATAGCGGGATCGGCGGGTTCTTC	CASSPHSGIGGFF
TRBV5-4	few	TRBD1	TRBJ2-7	TGTGCCAGCAGCCCCAGGGGGCTTCCCCACTACGAGCAGTACTTC	CASSPRGLPHYEQYF
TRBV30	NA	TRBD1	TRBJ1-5	TGTGCCTGGAGTGCGACAGGGACCAATCAGCCCCAGCATTTT	CAWSATGTNQPQHF